Following are 14 T cell receptor beta chains from one sample sequenced in a study of cytomegalovirus exposure and HLA in healthy donors. Produced via immunoSEQ multiplex PCR; TCRdb's table is partial and in-frame only. This table has 150,000 to 200,000 clones, about 85% appearing once. Sequenced: PBMCs. The receptor source for this set is a young man in good health and CMV-seropositive.

The chain employs TRBV7-8 and TRBJ2-7, with 10 bases matching TRBD1. The V and J ends lost 5 bases and 4 bases, in that order; junction bases with no gene match: 11. There are 16 residues in the CDR3. Per germline, CDR1 SGHVS and CDR2 FQNEAQ. CDR3 residues: CASSHLTGGKGYEQYF. The CDR3 DNA reads TGTGCCAGCAGCCATTTGACAGGGGGCAAAGGATACGAGCAGTACTTC.

V is TRBV29-1 and J is TRBJ1-3; the D gene is possibly TRBD1 (6 bases). Trimming took off 4 bases at V and 2 bases at J, with 9 bases between the two ends. CDR1 and CDR2 from the germline V gene are SQVTM and ANQGSEA. There are 13 residues in the CDR3. CDR3: CSVGPGAGNTIYF. In DNA form, the CDR3 reads TGCAGCGTTGGGCCAGGGGCTGGAAACACCATATATTTT.

V and J are TRBV7-8 and TRBJ2-5, with 8 bases identical to TRBD1. The CDR3 is 18 residues long. The V gene end was trimmed by 5 bases and the J gene end by 2 bases; junction bases not matched to a gene: 16. Germline CDR1 is SGHVS and CDR2 is FQNEAQ. The CDR3: CASSRVGRGLSNQETQYF. In DNA, the CDR3 is TGTGCCAGCAGCCGTGTGGGCAGGGGGCTCTCAAATCAAGAGACCCAGTACTTC.

V and J are TRBV6-5 and TRBJ1-2; 7 bases are a match to TRBD1. Looked up from germline, CDR1 is MNHEY and CDR2 is SVGAGI. The ends lost 6 bases at V and 5 bases at J; junction bases unmatched: 12. This CDR3 spans 15 amino acids. CDR3 nucleotides: TGTGCCAGCAGCGCGGCGCCGGGGACAGTTTATGGCTACACCTTC. This gives the protein CASSAAPGTVYGYTF.

Here the CDR3 reads CASTNLEGGDSYNEQFF. CDR3 nucleotide sequence: TGTGCCAGCACTAACCTAGAGGGCGGGGACTCCTACAATGAGCAGTTCTTC. The chain couples TRBV7-9 to TRBJ2-1; maybe TRBD2 (6 bases). Germline values: CDR1 SEHNR, CDR2 FQNEAQ (reference sequence). Trimming pared 7 bases from V and 0 bases from J, leaving 19 bases between. The CDR3 length is 17 residues.

The rearrangement links TRBV5-4 to TRBJ1-1; D uncertain. This CDR3 has 13 amino acids. Germline V gives CDR1 SGHNT, CDR2 YYREEE (reference sequence). Trimming removed 0 bases at V and 2 bases at J, with 5 bases between. The CDR3 DNA follows: TGTGCCAGCAGCTTGGGGACTAACACTGAAGCTTTCTTT. This sequence encodes CASSLGTNTEAFF.

The CDR3: CASTVDRGYNGYTF. In DNA, the CDR3 is TGTGCCAGTACCGTGGACAGGGGCTATAATGGCTACACCTTC. The chain recombines TRBV19 with TRBJ1-2, with 9 nucleotides matching TRBD1. CDR1 is LNHDA, CDR2 SQIVND, per germline (reference sequence). The CDR3 extends over 14 amino acids. J lost 6 bases, V lost 7 bases, and 9 bases had no gene match.

This rearrangement joins TRBV27 to TRBJ2-1, with 9 bases that match TRBD1. Germline V gives CDR1 MNHEY, CDR2 SMNVEV (reference sequence). The ends lost 5 bases at V and 1 base at J; junction bases unmatched: 3. There are 15 residues in the CDR3. The CDR3, as DNA: TGTGCCAGCAGTGACAGGGGGGGGTCCTACAATGAGCAGTTCTTC. Encoded protein: CASSDRGGSYNEQFF.

The CDR3 here is CAWSVTGGATDTQYF. DNA for the CDR3: TGTGCCTGGAGTGTAACCGGGGGGGCTACAGATACGCAGTATTTT. This chain joins TRBV30 and TRBJ2-3, with 8 bases fitting TRBD2. V lost 0 bases and J lost 3; bases outside the gene matches: 5. The germline CDR1 and CDR2 sequences are GTSNPN and SVGIG (reference sequence). The CDR3 runs 15 residues. The whole variable domain, filled in from reference TRBV30 and TRBJ2-3, reads SQTIHQWPATLVQPVGSPLSLECTVEGTSNPNLYWYRQAAGRGLQLLFYSVGIGQISSEVPQNLSASRPQDRQFILSSKKLLLSDSGFYLCAWSVTGGATDTQYFGPGTRLTVL.

This clone was detected a few times. CDR3: CASSTRQTEAFF. In DNA, the CDR3 is TGTGCCAGCAGTACAAGACAGACTGAAGCTTTCTTT. The chain carries TRBV6-6 and TRBJ1-1; TRBD1 is a possible D gene (5 bases). Trimming removed 5 bases at V and 5 bases at J, with 9 bases between. Germline V lookup: CDR1 MNHNY, CDR2 SVGAGI (reference sequence). This CDR3 region has 12 residues.

This chain joins TRBV19 and TRBJ2-1; TRBD1 matches at 10 bases. CDR1 is LNHDA, CDR2 SQIVND, per germline (reference sequence). The CDR3 has 16 amino acids. Trimming cost V 4 bases and J 6 bases; bases outside gene matches: 9. The chain's CDR3 is CASSTLPGQGINEQFF. The CDR3 DNA sequence: TGTGCCAGTAGTACGCTTCCGGGACAGGGGATCAATGAGCAGTTCTTC. Full variable domain (missing parts from reference TRBV19 and TRBJ2-1): DGGITQSPKYLFRKEGQNVTLSCEQNLNHDAMYWYRQDPGQGLRLIYYSQIVNDFQKGDIAEGYSVSREKKESFPLTVTSAQKNPTAFYLCASSTLPGQGINEQFFGPGTRLTVL.

The chain recombines TRBV7-2 with TRBJ2-3, with 7 bases matching TRBD2. After removal of 1 base from V and 7 bases from J, the junction contained 8 bases not matched to a gene. The CDR3 runs 15 residues. Germline V lookup: CDR1 SGHTA, CDR2 FQGNSA. The CDR3 DNA reads TGTGCCAGCAGCTTAGAATCAAGCGGGATAAATACGCAGTATTTT. It specifies CASSLESSGINTQYF.

On this clone itself: Other DNA sequences from this sample encode an identical CDR3 as well. This chain connects TRBV10-3 to TRBJ2-5; TRBD1 might be the D (6 bases). With 0 bases removed from V and 4 bases from J, the gap between germline ends came to 6 bases. The CDR3 runs to 13 residues. CDR1 ENHRY and CDR2 SYGVKD come from the germline V gene. The CDR3, as DNA: TGTGCCATCAGTGAGTCCAGGGGAGAGACCCAGTACTTC. Its protein is CAISESRGETQYF.

The J gene is TRBJ1-1, the V gene TRBV7-9; D is perhaps TRBD1 (5 bases). V was shortened by 8 bases and J by 0 bases, with 7 bases between the two germline ends. This CDR3 contains 12 residues. The V gene's germline CDR1 is SEHNR and CDR2 FQNEAQ (reference sequence). CDR3 region: CASGAMNTEAFF. The CDR3, as DNA: TGTGCCAGCGGGGCAATGAACACTGAAGCTTTCTTT.